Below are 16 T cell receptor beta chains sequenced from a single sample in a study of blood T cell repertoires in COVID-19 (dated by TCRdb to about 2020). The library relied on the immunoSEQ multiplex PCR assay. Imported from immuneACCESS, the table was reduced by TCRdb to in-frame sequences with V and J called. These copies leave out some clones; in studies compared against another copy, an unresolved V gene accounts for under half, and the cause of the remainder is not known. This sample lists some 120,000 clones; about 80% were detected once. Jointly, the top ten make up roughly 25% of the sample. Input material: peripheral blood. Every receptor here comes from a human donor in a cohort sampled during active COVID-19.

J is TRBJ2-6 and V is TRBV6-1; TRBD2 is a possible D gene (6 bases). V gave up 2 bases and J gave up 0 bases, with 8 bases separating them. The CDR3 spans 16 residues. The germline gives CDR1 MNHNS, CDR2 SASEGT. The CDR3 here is CASSERRASGANVLTF. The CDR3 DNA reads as TGTGCCAGCAGTGAAAGGAGGGCCTCTGGGGCCAACGTCCTGACTTTC.

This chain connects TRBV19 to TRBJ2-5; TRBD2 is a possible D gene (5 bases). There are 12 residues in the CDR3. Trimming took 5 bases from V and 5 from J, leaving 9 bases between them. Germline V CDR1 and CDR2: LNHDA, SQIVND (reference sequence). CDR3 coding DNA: TGTGCCAGTAGTGTTGACTACGAGACCCAGTACTTC. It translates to CASSVDYETQYF.

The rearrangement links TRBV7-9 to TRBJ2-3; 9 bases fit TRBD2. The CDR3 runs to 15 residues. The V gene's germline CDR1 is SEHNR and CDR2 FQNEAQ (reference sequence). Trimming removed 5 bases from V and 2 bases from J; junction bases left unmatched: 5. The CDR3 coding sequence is TGTGCCAGCAGCACACGCGGGGGGGCCACAGATACGCAGTATTTT. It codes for CASSTRGGATDTQYF.

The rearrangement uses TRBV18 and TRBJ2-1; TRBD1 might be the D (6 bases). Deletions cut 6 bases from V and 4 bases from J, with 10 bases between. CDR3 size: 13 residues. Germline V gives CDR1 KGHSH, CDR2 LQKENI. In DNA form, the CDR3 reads TGTGCCAGCTCCCAAGGACAGTACAATGAGCAGTTCTTC. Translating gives CASSQGQYNEQFF.

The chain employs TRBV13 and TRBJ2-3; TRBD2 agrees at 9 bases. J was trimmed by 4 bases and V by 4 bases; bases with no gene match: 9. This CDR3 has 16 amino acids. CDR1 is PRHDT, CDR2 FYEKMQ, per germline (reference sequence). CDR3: CASSSSSAGGADTQYF. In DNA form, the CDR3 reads TGTGCCAGCAGCTCCTCCTCCGCGGGGGGGGCAGATACGCAGTATTTT. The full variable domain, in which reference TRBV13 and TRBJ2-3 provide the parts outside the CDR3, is AAGVIQSPRHLIKEKRETATLKCYPIPRHDTVYWYQQGPGQDPQFLISFYEKMQSDKGSIPDRFSAQQFSDYHSELNMSSLELGDSALYFCASSSSSAGGADTQYFGPGTRLTVL.

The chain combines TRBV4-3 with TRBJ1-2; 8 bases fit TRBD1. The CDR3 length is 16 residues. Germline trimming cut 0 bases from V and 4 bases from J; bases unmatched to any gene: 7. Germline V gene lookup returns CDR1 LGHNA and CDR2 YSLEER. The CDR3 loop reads CASSQDNAGGGYGYTF. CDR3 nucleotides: TGCGCCAGCAGCCAAGATAACGCAGGGGGCGGCTATGGCTACACCTTC.

The CDR3 nucleotides read TGTGCCAGCAGCCCCGGACAGTTCAATCAGCCCCAGCATTTT. Protein product: CASSPGQFNQPQHF. The chain has TRBV28 and TRBJ1-5, with D possibly matching TRBD1 (6 bases). CDR3 length: 14 amino acids. V dropped 6 bases and J dropped 3 bases, with 12 bases sitting between them. From germline, CDR1 is MDHEN and CDR2 SYDVKM.

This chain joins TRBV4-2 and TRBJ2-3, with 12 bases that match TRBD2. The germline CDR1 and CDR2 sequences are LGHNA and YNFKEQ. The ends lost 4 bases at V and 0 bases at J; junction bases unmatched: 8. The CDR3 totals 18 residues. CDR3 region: CASSRGLAGISSTDTQYF. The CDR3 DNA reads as TGTGCCAGCAGCCGCGGACTAGCGGGAATTTCTAGCACAGATACGCAGTATTTT.

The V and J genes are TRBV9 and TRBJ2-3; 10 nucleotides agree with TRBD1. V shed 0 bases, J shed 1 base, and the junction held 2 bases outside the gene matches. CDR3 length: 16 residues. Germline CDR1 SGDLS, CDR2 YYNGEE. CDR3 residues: CASSVGGTGGTDTQYF. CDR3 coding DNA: TGTGCCAGCAGCGTAGGAGGGACAGGGGGCACAGATACGCAGTATTTT.

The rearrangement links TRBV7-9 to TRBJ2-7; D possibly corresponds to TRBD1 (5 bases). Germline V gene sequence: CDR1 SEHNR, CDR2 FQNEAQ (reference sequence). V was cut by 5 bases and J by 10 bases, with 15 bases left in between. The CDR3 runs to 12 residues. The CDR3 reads CASSLGAQVQYF. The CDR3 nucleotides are TGTGCCAGCAGCCTCGGAGCACAGGTTCAGTACTTC.

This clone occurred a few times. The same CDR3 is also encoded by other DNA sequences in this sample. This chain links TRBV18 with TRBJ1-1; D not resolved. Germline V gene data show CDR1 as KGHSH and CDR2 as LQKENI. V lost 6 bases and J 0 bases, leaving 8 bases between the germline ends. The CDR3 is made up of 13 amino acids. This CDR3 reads CASSPGLNTEAFF. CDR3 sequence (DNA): TGTGCCAGCTCCCCCGGTTTGAACACTGAAGCTTTCTTT.

CDR3 DNA: TGTGCCAGCAGTTACGCCGGGACAGGTGAAGCTTTCTTT. Its protein is CASSYAGTGEAFF. The chain uses TRBV6-5 and TRBJ1-1, with 8 nucleotides matching TRBD1. Unmatched junction bases numbered 3, after V lost 2 bases and J lost 7 bases. The CDR3 contains 13 residues. Germline V gene lookup returns CDR1 MNHEY and CDR2 SVGAGI.

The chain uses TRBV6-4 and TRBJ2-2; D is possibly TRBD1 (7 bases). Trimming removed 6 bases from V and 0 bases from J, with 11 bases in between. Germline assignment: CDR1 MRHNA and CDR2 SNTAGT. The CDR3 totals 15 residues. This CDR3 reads CASSPRGANTGELFF. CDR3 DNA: TGTGCCAGCAGCCCCAGGGGGGCGAACACCGGGGAGCTGTTTTTT.

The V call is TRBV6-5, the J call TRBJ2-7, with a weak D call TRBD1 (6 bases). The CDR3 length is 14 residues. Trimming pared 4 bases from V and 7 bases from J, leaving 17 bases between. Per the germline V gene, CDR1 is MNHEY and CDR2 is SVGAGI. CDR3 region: CASSFSTGKGEQYF. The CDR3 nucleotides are TGTGCCAGCAGTTTTTCTACAGGGAAGGGTGAGCAGTACTTC.

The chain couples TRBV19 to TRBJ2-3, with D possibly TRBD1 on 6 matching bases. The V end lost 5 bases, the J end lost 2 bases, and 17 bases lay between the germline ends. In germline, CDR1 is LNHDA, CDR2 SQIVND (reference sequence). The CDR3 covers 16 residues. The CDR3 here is CASSPRRGLVTDTQYF. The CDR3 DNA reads TGTGCCAGTAGTCCCCGAAGGGGGTTGGTCACAGATACGCAGTATTTT.

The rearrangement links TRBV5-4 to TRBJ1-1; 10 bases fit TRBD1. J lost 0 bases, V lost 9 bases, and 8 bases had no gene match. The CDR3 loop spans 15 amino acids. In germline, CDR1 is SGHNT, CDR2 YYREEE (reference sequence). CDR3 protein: CATRQGALLNTEAFF. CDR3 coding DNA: TGTGCCACTCGACAGGGGGCATTGCTGAACACTGAAGCTTTCTTT.